One and the same sample provided the 29 T cell receptor beta chains below, sequenced in a study of cytomegalovirus exposure and HLA in healthy donors. The PCR ran on 60 Vbeta and 13 Jbeta primers. TCRdb keeps only in-frame clones here, not all; method: immunoSEQ multiplex PCR. The table gives approximately 58,000 clones; the top ten clones make up 11% of it. Material: PBMCs. These receptors originate from a woman aged 45-65 years in good health and CMV-seropositive.

The chain couples TRBV19 to TRBJ2-7; TRBD2 might be the D (5 bases). The CDR3 runs 15 residues. V dropped 4 bases and J dropped 2 bases, with 15 bases sitting between them. CDR1 and CDR2 from the germline V gene are LNHDA and SQIVND (reference sequence). CDR3 protein: CASSTPGERTYEQYF. CDR3 bases: TGTGCCAGTAGTACCCCGGGTGAGCGGACCTACGAGCAGTACTTC.

J is TRBJ2-1 and V is TRBV9; tentatively, D is TRBD2 (6 bases). Trimming cost V 4 bases and J 3 bases, with 11 bases left between them. Germline loops: CDR1 SGDLS, CDR2 YYNGEE. CDR3 size: 14 residues. For the CDR3, the DNA is TGTGCCAGCAGCCCCGGGAGTTTCTACAATGAGCAGTTCTTC. Its translation is CASSPGSFYNEQFF.

The chain uses TRBV30 and TRBJ1-1; D gene ambiguous. Trimming shortened V by 2 bases and J by 7 bases, and 17 bases separated the two germline ends. From germline, CDR1 is GTSNPN and CDR2 SVGIG (reference sequence). CDR3 size: 14 residues. CDR3 DNA: TGTGCCTGGAGTCCCGGGATGCCCGGGGTTGAAGCTTTCTTT. As protein: CAWSPGMPGVEAFF.

The genes are TRBV4-1 and TRBJ1-6; D is undetermined. The germline CDR1 and CDR2 sequences are MGHRA and YSYEKL. The V and J ends lost 5 bases and 14 bases respectively, with 16 bases between them. CDR3 length equals 13 residues. CDR3 DNA sequence: TGCGCCAGCAGCTCCCCGTCCAGTCCAACCCTCCACTTT. This gives the protein CASSSPSSPTLHF.

CDR3 in amino acids: CAWQGSGNTIYF. The CDR3 bases are TGTGCCTGGCAGGGATCTGGAAACACCATATATTTT. V and J are TRBV30 and TRBJ1-3; maybe TRBD1 (5 bases). Germline loops: CDR1 GTSNPN, CDR2 SVGIG (reference sequence). V was clipped by 5 bases and J by 1 base, with 6 bases between them. The CDR3 contains 12 residues.

The rearrangement uses TRBV6-5 and TRBJ1-2; 10 bases are a match to TRBD1. Germline trimming cut 5 bases from V and 9 bases from J; bases unmatched to any gene: 6. Germline V lookup: CDR1 MNHEY, CDR2 SVGAGI. CDR3 length equals 13 residues. CDR3 sequence: CASSADRGRSYTF. The CDR3 DNA reads TGTGCCAGCAGTGCCGACAGGGGGCGAAGCTACACCTTC.

The V gene is TRBV5-1, the J gene TRBJ1-2; no definite D call. V gave up 7 bases and J gave up 7 bases, with 11 bases separating them. This CDR3 is 11 amino acids long. The germline CDR1 and CDR2 sequences are SGHRS and YFSETQ. CDR3 coding DNA: TGCGCCAGCGACCTCAGGTGTGGCTACACCTTC. This gives the protein CASDLRCGYTF.

The chain carries TRBV5-1 and TRBJ2-7; 7 nucleotides match TRBD2. Per the germline V gene, CDR1 is SGHRS and CDR2 is YFSETQ. The ends lost 4 bases at V and 6 bases at J; junction bases unmatched: 4. The CDR3 consists of 12 residues. CDR3 coding DNA: TGCGCCAGCAGCCGCGGGACTACCGAGCAGTACTTC. It translates to CASSRGTTEQYF. The full variable domain, rest sourced from reference TRBV5-1 and TRBJ2-7, is KAGVTQTPRYLIKTRGQQVTLSCSPISGHRSVSWYQQTPGQGLQFLFEYFSETQRNKGNFPGRFSGRQFSNSRSEMNVSTLELGDSALYLCASSRGTTEQYFGPGTRLTVT.

The rearrangement joins TRBV18 to TRBJ2-5, with 10 bases lining up with TRBD1. Germline V CDR1 and CDR2: KGHSH, LQKENI. J lost 3 bases, V lost 5 bases, and 9 bases had no gene match. This CDR3 comprises 16 residues. CDR3 nucleotide sequence: TGTGCCAGCTCATTAGGGACAGGGGTCTTCGAAGAGACCCAGTACTTC. Encoded protein: CASSLGTGVFEETQYF.

The V and J genes are TRBV11-1 and TRBJ2-1, with TRBD1 matching 9 bases. The V segment lost 2 bases and the J segment 5 bases; nucleotides outside the gene matches: 4. This CDR3 has 15 amino acids. Germline V CDR1 and CDR2: SGHAT, FQDESV (reference sequence). The CDR3 reads CASSLRTGDNNEQFF. In nucleotides, the CDR3 is TGTGCCAGCAGCTTACGGACAGGGGACAACAATGAGCAGTTCTTC.

The rearrangement joins TRBV18 to TRBJ1-1; D perhaps matches TRBD1 (5 bases). Germline V gives CDR1 KGHSH, CDR2 LQKENI. The CDR3 spans 13 residues. Deletions cut 5 bases from V and 1 base from J, with 8 bases between. The DNA of the CDR3 is TGTGCCAGCTCATCGGGGGGGAACACTGAAGCTTTCTTT. Translating it yields CASSSGGNTEAFF. The entire variable domain, with the rest obtained from reference TRBV18 and TRBJ1-1, is as follows: NAGVMQNPRHLVRRRGQEARLRCSPMKGHSHVYWYRQLPEEGLKFMVYLQKENIIDESGMPKERFSAEFPKEGPSILRIQQVVRGDSAAYFCASSSGGNTEAFFGQGTRLTVV.

This CDR3 is CASSPPGRDQPQHF. CDR3 DNA sequence: TGTGCCAGCTCACCACCGGGCCGCGACCAGCCCCAGCATTTT. This chain connects TRBV18 to TRBJ1-5; no clear D. CDR1 and CDR2 from the germline V gene are KGHSH and LQKENI. This CDR3 has 14 residues. The V gene lost 0 bases and the J gene lost 7 bases, with 10 bases spanning the gap.

The chain recombines TRBV18 with TRBJ1-1, with D possibly TRBD1 on 5 matching bases. V lost 6 bases and J 1 base, leaving 9 bases between the germline ends. The CDR3 runs 13 residues. CDR1 KGHSH and CDR2 LQKENI come from the germline V gene. The CDR3 loop is CASSAGQNTEAFF. The CDR3 region has the DNA TGTGCCAGCTCCGCCGGACAGAACACTGAAGCTTTCTTT. The full variable domain, completed using reference TRBV18 and TRBJ1-1, is NAGVMQNPRHLVRRRGQEARLRCSPMKGHSHVYWYRQLPEEGLKFMVYLQKENIIDESGMPKERFSAEFPKEGPSILRIQQVVRGDSAAYFCASSAGQNTEAFFGQGTRLTVV.

The V gene is TRBV28, the J gene TRBJ1-4, with D hard to call. V lost 7 bases and J 3 bases, leaving 12 bases between the germline ends. Germline loops: CDR1 MDHEN, CDR2 SYDVKM. This CDR3 contains 14 residues. The CDR3 is CASNPAGPNEKLFF. The CDR3 coding sequence is TGTGCCAGCAATCCTGCGGGTCCTAATGAAAAACTGTTTTTT.

The chain joins TRBV7-2 to TRBJ1-6, with TRBD1 matching over 8 bases. V shed 4 bases and J 9 bases; nucleotides not matched to a gene: 8. The V gene's germline CDR1 is SGHTA and CDR2 FQGNSA. The CDR3 loop spans 15 amino acids. CDR3 sequence: CASSSQGQGASPLHF. The DNA for the CDR3 is TGTGCCAGCAGCTCACAAGGACAGGGTGCTTCACCCCTCCACTTT.

The gene calls are TRBV30 and TRBJ2-3, with D possibly TRBD2 on 5 matching bases. CDR1 is GTSNPN, CDR2 SVGIG, per germline (reference sequence). V was shortened by 3 bases and J by 5 bases, with 12 bases between the two germline ends. This CDR3 is 13 amino acids long. CDR3 DNA sequence: TGTGCCTGGAGCGCATCGGGAAAAGATACGCAGTATTTT. The encoded protein is CAWSASGKDTQYF.

The chain links TRBV9 to TRBJ2-2, with 8 positions matching TRBD2. The V gene's germline CDR1 is SGDLS and CDR2 YYNGEE. This CDR3 region has 15 residues. The junction had 3 bases not matched to a gene; V was cut back by 4 bases and J by 1 base. The CDR3 sequence is CASSPLAGNTGELFF. For the CDR3, the DNA is TGTGCCAGCAGCCCTCTAGCGGGGAACACCGGGGAGCTGTTTTTT.

The chain uses TRBV19 and TRBJ2-3; 8 bases match TRBD2. V dropped 6 bases and J dropped 6; count of bases not matched to a gene: 5. CDR3 size: 13 residues. Germline V lookup: CDR1 LNHDA, CDR2 SQIVND (reference sequence). The CDR3 sequence is CASSPAGGDTQYF. CDR3 nucleotide sequence: TGTGCCAGTAGCCCCGCGGGAGGTGATACGCAGTATTTT.

J is TRBJ1-2 and V is TRBV7-2; D perhaps matches TRBD1 (5 bases). The V gene's germline CDR1 is SGHTA and CDR2 FQGNSA. The V gene lost 5 bases and the J gene lost 4 bases, with 14 bases spanning the gap. CDR3 size: 14 residues. The CDR3 sequence is CASSPQGLAYGYTF. The DNA for the CDR3 is TGTGCCAGCAGCCCTCAGGGTTTGGCCTATGGCTACACCTTC.

The chain carries TRBV6-5 and TRBJ1-1; D is perhaps TRBD1 (6 bases). CDR3 length equals 14 residues. The V gene's germline CDR1 is MNHEY and CDR2 SVGAGI. The germline V and J ends were trimmed by 9 bases and 4 bases, with 18 bases remaining between them. The CDR3: CASSRGAQGTEAFF. In nucleotides, the CDR3 is TGTGCCAGTTCTCGGGGAGCACAGGGCACTGAAGCTTTCTTT.

The rearrangement uses TRBV6-6 and TRBJ2-7; 10 positions agree with TRBD2. This CDR3 region has 14 residues. Germline CDR1 MNHNY, CDR2 SVGAGI (reference sequence). The J segment lost 6 bases and the V segment lost 5 bases, leaving 7 bases of the junction unmatched. CDR3 sequence: CASSHGTSATEQYF. CDR3 nucleotides: TGTGCCAGCAGTCACGGGACTAGCGCCACCGAGCAGTACTTC.

The gene calls are TRBV28 and TRBJ2-7; 8 nucleotides line up with TRBD1. V lost 7 bases and J lost 3; bases outside the gene matches: 8. Germline CDR1 and CDR2: MDHEN and SYDVKM. This CDR3 contains 14 residues. The CDR3 reads CASKLGQGNYEQYF. DNA of the CDR3: TGTGCCAGCAAGTTAGGACAGGGAAACTACGAGCAGTACTTC.

V usage is TRBV7-2 and J usage is TRBJ2-2; D remains ambiguous. Between the trimmed V and J ends, which lost 1 base and 5 bases, there was a span of 8 bases. The CDR3 has 14 amino acids. The germline CDR1 and CDR2 sequences are SGHTA and FQGNSA. The CDR3 reads CASSLEFGTGELFF. CDR3 nucleotides: TGTGCCAGCAGCTTAGAATTCGGGACCGGGGAGCTGTTTTTT. The full variable domain, in which reference TRBV7-2 and TRBJ2-2 provide the parts outside the CDR3, is GAGVSQSPSNKVTEKGKDVELRCDPISGHTALYWYRQSLGQGLEFLIYFQGNSAPDKSGLPSDRFSAERTGGSVSTLTIQRTQQEDSAVYLCASSLEFGTGELFFGEGSRLTVL.

The rearrangement links TRBV7-9 to TRBJ1-1; D is uncertain. V lost 6 bases and J 0 bases, leaving 14 bases between the germline ends. The CDR3 totals 15 residues. From germline, CDR1 is SEHNR and CDR2 FQNEAQ (reference sequence). The CDR3: CASSQVKTMNTEAFF. The CDR3 nucleotides read TGTGCCAGCAGTCAGGTAAAGACAATGAACACTGAAGCTTTCTTT.

This chain links TRBV12-5 with TRBJ2-5, with D possibly TRBD1 on 5 matching bases. V lost 4 bases, J lost 4 bases, and 13 bases lay in between. Per the germline V gene, CDR1 is LGHNT and CDR2 is FRNRAP. This CDR3 comprises 14 residues. The CDR3 loop is CASGSPGISETQYF. Here the CDR3 DNA reads TGTGCTAGTGGTTCCCCAGGGATTTCAGAGACCCAGTACTTC.

The chain has TRBV6-1 and TRBJ1-2, with 9 bases identical to TRBD1. V shed 3 bases and J 4 bases; nucleotides not matched to a gene: 3. Germline V gives CDR1 MNHNS, CDR2 SASEGT. The CDR3 is made up of 14 amino acids. The CDR3 reads CASSEGQGSYGYTF. CDR3 coding DNA: TGTGCCAGCAGTGAGGGACAGGGCAGCTATGGCTACACCTTC.

This sequence joins TRBV6-5 and TRBJ1-1; D remains ambiguous. V lost 2 bases, J lost 4 bases, and 5 bases lay in between. CDR1 is MNHEY, CDR2 SVGAGI, per germline. This CDR3 region has 12 residues. CDR3 in amino acids: CASSYAGTEAFF. The DNA for the CDR3 is TGTGCCAGCAGTTACGCAGGCACTGAAGCTTTCTTT.

The rearrangement links TRBV14 to TRBJ1-2; no reliable D call. Germline V CDR1 and CDR2: SGHDN, FVKESK. V was clipped by 1 base and J by 9 bases, with 18 bases between them. CDR3 size: 15 residues. The CDR3 reads CASSQGLRRLSSYTF. The CDR3 DNA follows: TGTGCCAGCAGCCAAGGACTGAGACGGCTTTCTAGCTACACCTTC. The full variable domain, with the rest looked up from reference TRBV14 and TRBJ1-2, is EAGVTQFPSHSVIEKGQTVTLRCDPISGHDNLYWYRRVMGKEIKFLLHFVKESKQDESGMPNNRFLAERTGGTYSTLKVQPAELEDSGVYFCASSQGLRRLSSYTFGSGTRLTVV.

The J gene is TRBJ2-3, the V gene TRBV28; TRBD1 aligns across 7 bases. V shed 8 bases, J shed 8 bases, and the junction held 10 bases outside the gene matches. CDR1 is MDHEN and CDR2 is SYDVKM in the germline V gene. The CDR3 contains 13 residues. DNA of the CDR3: TGTGCCAGCCTCAGGGGGAGTAGTGGTACGCAGTATTTT. As protein: CASLRGSSGTQYF.